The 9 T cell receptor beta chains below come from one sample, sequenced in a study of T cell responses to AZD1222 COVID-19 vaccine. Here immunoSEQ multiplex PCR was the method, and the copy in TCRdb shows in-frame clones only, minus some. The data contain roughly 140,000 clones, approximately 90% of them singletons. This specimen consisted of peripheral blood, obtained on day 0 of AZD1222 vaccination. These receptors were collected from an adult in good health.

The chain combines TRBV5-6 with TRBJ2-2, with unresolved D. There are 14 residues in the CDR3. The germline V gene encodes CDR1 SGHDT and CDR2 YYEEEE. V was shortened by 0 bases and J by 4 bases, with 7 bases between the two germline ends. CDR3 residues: CASSLVASTGELFF. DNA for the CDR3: TGTGCCAGCAGCTTGGTAGCCAGCACCGGGGAGCTGTTTTTT.

CDR3 in amino acids: CASSLSGRDTIYF. CDR3 nucleotides: TGCGCCAGCAGCTTGAGCGGCCGGGACACCATATATTTT. V and J are TRBV5-1 and TRBJ1-3, with unresolved D. The V end was cut by 1 base, the J end by 8 bases, with 10 bases between. Germline CDR1 is SGHRS and CDR2 is YFSETQ. The CDR3 extends over 13 amino acids.

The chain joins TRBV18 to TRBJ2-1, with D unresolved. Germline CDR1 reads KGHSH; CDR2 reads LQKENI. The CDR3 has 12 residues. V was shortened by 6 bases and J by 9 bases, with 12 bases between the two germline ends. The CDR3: CASSPLNLEQFF. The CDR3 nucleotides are TGTGCCAGCTCCCCGTTAAACCTTGAGCAGTTCTTC.

CDR3: CSGRTGGNGYTF. The CDR3 nucleotides read TGCAGCGGCCGGACAGGGGGCAATGGCTACACCTTC. The chain couples TRBV29-1 to TRBJ1-2; 11 bases map to TRBD1. From germline, CDR1 is SQVTM and CDR2 ANQGSEA. The length of the CDR3 is 12 residues. The V segment lost 7 bases and the J segment 6 bases; nucleotides outside the gene matches: 4.

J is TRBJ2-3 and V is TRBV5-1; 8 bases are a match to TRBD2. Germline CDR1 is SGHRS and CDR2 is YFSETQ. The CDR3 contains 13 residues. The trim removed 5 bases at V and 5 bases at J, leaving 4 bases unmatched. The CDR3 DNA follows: TGCGCCAGCAGTCGGGAGGGCCGAGATACGCAGTATTTT. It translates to CASSREGRDTQYF.

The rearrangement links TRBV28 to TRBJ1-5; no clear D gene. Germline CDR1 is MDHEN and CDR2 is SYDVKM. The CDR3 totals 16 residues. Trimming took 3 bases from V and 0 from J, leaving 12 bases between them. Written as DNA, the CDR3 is TGTGCCAGCAGTTTTCTCCAGGTTAATAGCAATCAGCCCCAGCATTTT. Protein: CASSFLQVNSNQPQHF.

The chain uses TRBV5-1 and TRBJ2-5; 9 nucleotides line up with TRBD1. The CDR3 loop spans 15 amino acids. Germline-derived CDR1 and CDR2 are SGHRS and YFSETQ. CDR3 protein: CATQLGTGRGETQYF. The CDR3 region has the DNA TGCGCAACCCAGCTTGGGACAGGGCGAGGGGAGACCCAGTACTTC.

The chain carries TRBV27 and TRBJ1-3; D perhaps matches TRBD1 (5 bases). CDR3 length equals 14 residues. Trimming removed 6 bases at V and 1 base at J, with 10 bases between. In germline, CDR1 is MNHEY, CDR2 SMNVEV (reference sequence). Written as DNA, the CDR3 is TGTGCCAGCAGACCCAGGGAATCTGGAAACACCATATATTTT. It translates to CASRPRESGNTIYF.

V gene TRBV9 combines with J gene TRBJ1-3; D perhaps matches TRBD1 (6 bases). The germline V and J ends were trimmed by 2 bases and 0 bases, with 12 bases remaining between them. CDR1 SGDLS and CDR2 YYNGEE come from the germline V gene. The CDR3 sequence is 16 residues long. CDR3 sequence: CASSVWDTLSGNTIYF. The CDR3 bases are TGTGCCAGCAGCGTTTGGGACACCCTCTCTGGAAACACCATATATTTT.